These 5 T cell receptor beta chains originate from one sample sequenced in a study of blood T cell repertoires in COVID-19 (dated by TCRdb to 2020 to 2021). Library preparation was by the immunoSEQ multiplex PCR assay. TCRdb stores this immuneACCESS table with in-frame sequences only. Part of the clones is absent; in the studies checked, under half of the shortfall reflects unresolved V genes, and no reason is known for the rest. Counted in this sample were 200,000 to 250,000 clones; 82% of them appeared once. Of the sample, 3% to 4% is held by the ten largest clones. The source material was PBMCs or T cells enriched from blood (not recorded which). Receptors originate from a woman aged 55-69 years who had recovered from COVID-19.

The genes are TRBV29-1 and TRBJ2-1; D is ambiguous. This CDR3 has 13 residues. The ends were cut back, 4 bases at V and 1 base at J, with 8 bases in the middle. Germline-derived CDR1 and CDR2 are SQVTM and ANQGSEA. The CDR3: CSVVGFSYNEQFF. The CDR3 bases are TGCAGCGTTGTCGGGTTTTCCTACAATGAGCAGTTCTTC.

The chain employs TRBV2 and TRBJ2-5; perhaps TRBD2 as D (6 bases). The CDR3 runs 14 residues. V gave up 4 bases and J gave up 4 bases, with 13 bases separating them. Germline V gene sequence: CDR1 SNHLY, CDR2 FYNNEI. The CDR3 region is CASSVGRERETQYF. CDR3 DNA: TGTGCCAGCAGTGTTGGCCGGGAGAGAGAGACCCAGTACTTC.

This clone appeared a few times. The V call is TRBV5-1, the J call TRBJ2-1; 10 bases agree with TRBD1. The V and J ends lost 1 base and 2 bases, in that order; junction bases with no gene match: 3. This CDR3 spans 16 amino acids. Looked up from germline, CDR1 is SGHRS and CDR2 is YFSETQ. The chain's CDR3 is CASSLLGQGAYNEQFF. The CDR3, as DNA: TGCGCCAGCAGCTTGCTCGGACAGGGGGCCTACAATGAGCAGTTCTTC.

The CDR3 region has the DNA TGTGCCAGTAGTAGGATTCGACAGGCGATCTCTGGAAACACCATATATTTT. Encoded protein: CASSRIRQAISGNTIYF. V is TRBV19 and J is TRBJ1-3; D may be TRBD1 (6 bases). Trimming removed 4 bases at V and 0 bases at J, with 16 bases between. The CDR3 loop spans 17 amino acids. Looked up from germline, CDR1 is LNHDA and CDR2 is SQIVND (reference sequence).

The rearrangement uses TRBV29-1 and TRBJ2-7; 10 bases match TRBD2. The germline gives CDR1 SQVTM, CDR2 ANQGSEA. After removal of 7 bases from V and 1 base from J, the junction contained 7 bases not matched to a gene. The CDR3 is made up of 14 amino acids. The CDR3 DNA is TGCAGCGCCCTTAGCGGGGGGCGATCCTACGAGCAGTACTTC. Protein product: CSALSGGRSYEQYF.